This T cell receptor beta chain was sequenced for a study of blood T cells in healthy people across ages. Sample-barcoded 5' priming and a J-beta primer mix drove a second PCR of roughly 6 to 12 cycles. Each cDNA was tagged by a template-switch adaptor containing 12 random nucleotides. Samples each returned at least 2.5 million CDR3-containing paired-end reads. Each CDR3 protein is one row after TCRdb ran MiXCR on the 5' RACE reads. The profile covers about 580,000 distinct CDR3 sequences, with 40% to 55% appearing a single time and 20% to 25% taken by the ten largest. This clonotype has only a few counts. What it binds is not known. Overall study results and limits: The long-lived group displayed more naive CD4+ cells, plus higher diversity, than the aged donors did. The donors' CMV status was not determined, possibly confounding changes in expanded clonotypes.

The CDR3 is 12 amino acids. V shed 3 bases and J shed 6 bases, with 6 bases lying between them. The germline CDR1 and CDR2 sequences are MNHNY and SVGAGI (reference sequence). V usage is TRBV6-6 and J usage is TRBJ2-1; D is ambiguous. This clonotype originated in an elderly man in good health. The sample comprised blood. CDR3 bases: TGTGCCAGCAGTTATCAGTTCAATGAGCAGTTCTTC. Its protein product is CASSYQFNEQFF.